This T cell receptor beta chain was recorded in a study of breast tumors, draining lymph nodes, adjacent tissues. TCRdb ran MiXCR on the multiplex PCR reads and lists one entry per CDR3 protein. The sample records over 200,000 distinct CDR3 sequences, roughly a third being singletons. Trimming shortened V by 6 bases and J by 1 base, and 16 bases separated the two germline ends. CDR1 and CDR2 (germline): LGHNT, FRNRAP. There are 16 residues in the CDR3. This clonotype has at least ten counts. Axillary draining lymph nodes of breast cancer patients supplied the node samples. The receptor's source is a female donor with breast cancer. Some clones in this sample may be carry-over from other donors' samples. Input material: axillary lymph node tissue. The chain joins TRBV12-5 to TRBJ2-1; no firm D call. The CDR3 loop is CASGNTQDFSYNEQFF. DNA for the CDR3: TGTGCTAGTGGCAATACCCAAGACTTTTCCTACAATGAGCAGTTCTTC.